This TCR beta chain was identified during a study of identifying expanded T cells in peripheral blood. Study-level points and caveats: Over about two and four weeks, about 15 and 19 clones changed, versus 1.2 between replicates. Clone count variance between approximately 2-week samples rose with total template count.

Trimming took 6 bases from V and 10 from J; bases not matched to a gene: 12. The CDR3 loop spans 13 amino acids. Germline loops: CDR1 SGHRS, CDR2 YFSETQ. Collection occurred without any documented infections or immune events in donors. Method: immunoSEQ multiplex PCR; TCRdb's copy keeps in-frame clones and lacks some. The data hold approximately 120,000 clones, with 84% observed a single time. Notes on this clone: As yet, its antigen is unknown.

Sequenced material: blood. The chain joins TRBV5-1 to TRBJ1-2; 7 positions agree with TRBD1. This TCR was recovered from a person aged 18 to 70 in good health. CDR3 DNA sequence: TGCGCCAGCACCGTGACAGGGACGGGCAACTACACCTTC. Protein sequence: CASTVTGTGNYTF.